Listed below are T cell receptor beta chains from one sample, sequenced in a study of T cells after yellow fever vaccination. One entry per CDR3 protein, called by TCRdb with MiXCR from the 5' RACE reads. The sample lists under 200,000 distinct CDR3 sequences, about 11% seen once, with less than 40% in the top ten. Sequencing used CD8+ T cells sorted from PBMCs, obtained 15 days after the yellow fever booster vaccination. The receptors come from a man between 18 and 29 years old who received the YFV17D yellow fever vaccine. The CDR3 runs from the conserved cysteine through the conserved F or W. A D gene is named only where the DNA matches it firmly. Where a row states a size, it is once, few, many or the class of an expanded clone; other rows omit it.

v_gene: TRBV15; j_gene: TRBJ1-1; abundance: NA; d_gene: TRBD1; CDR3aa: CATSRDEWTGSQAFF; CDR3nt: TGTGCCACCAGCAGAGATGAGTGGACAGGGTCTCAAGCTTTCTTT
v_gene: TRBV11-2; j_gene: TRBJ1-2; abundance: NA; d_gene: NA; CDR3aa: CASSWGHGGSYGYTF; CDR3nt: TGTGCCAGCAGCTGGGGACACGGGGGGAGCTATGGCTACACCTTC
v_gene: TRBV4-1; j_gene: TRBJ1-1; abundance: NA; d_gene: NA; CDR3aa: CASSQDNGAEAFF; CDR3nt: TGCGCCAGCAGCCAAGATAACGGCGCTGAAGCTTTCTTT
v_gene: TRBV18; j_gene: TRBJ2-5; abundance: NA; d_gene: NA; CDR3aa: CASSPPLVGDSGTQYF; CDR3nt: TGTGCCAGCTCACCACCGTTGGTGGGAGATTCAGGGACCCAGTACTTC
v_gene: TRBV9; j_gene: TRBJ1-3; abundance: NA; d_gene: NA; CDR3aa: CASSVDGYGVGGNTIYF; CDR3nt: TGTGCCAGCAGCGTAGATGGTTACGGGGTCGGTGGAAACACCATATATTTT
v_gene: TRBV12-3/TRBV12-4; j_gene: TRBJ2-7; abundance: many; d_gene: NA; CDR3aa: CASSTTAVAYEQYF; CDR3nt: TGTGCCAGCAGTACGACTGCAGTTGCCTACGAGCAGTACTTC
v_gene: TRBV27; j_gene: TRBJ1-4; abundance: few; d_gene: NA; CDR3aa: CASSFGGLLFF; CDR3nt: TGTGCCAGCAGTTTCGGAGGGTTACTGTTTTTT
v_gene: TRBV27; j_gene: TRBJ1-1; abundance: NA; d_gene: NA; CDR3aa: CASSLWRGRDTEAFF; CDR3nt: TGTGCCAGCAGTTTATGGCGGGGGAGGGACACTGAAGCTTTCTTT
v_gene: TRBV7-9; j_gene: TRBJ2-2; abundance: once; d_gene: NA; CDR3aa: CASSLAGEIAGEVFF; CDR3nt: TGTGCCAGCAGCTTAGCAGGGGAGATAGCCGGGGAGGTGTTTTTT
v_gene: TRBV5-1; j_gene: TRBJ2-3; abundance: many; d_gene: NA; CDR3aa: CASSPLGSDTQYF; CDR3nt: TGCGCCAGCAGCCCACTGGGCTCAGATACGCAGTATTTT
v_gene: TRBV20-1; j_gene: TRBJ2-7; abundance: few; d_gene: NA; CDR3aa: CSARQGPSRVYEQYF; CDR3nt: TGCAGTGCTAGACAGGGACCCTCGAGGGTATACGAGCAGTACTTC
v_gene: TRBV25-1; j_gene: TRBJ1-6; abundance: few; d_gene: NA; CDR3aa: CASSNGKPLHF; CDR3nt: TGTGCCAGCAGCAACGGCAAGCCCCTCCACTTT
v_gene: TRBV7-9; j_gene: TRBJ1-5; abundance: NA; d_gene: NA; CDR3aa: CASSSTGYQPQHF; CDR3nt: TGTGCCAGCAGCTCGACAGGTTACCAGCCCCAGCATTTT
v_gene: TRBV11-3; j_gene: TRBJ2-2; abundance: NA; d_gene: TRBD2; CDR3aa: CASSTPGTSGGASTGELFF; CDR3nt: TGTGCCAGCAGCACCCCCGGGACTAGCGGGGGGGCCAGCACCGGGGAGCTGTTTTTT
v_gene: TRBV6-1; j_gene: TRBJ1-4; abundance: few; d_gene: NA; CDR3aa: CASSGHVAHEKLFF; CDR3nt: TGTGCCAGCAGTGGCCATGTAGCGCATGAAAAACTGTTTTTT
v_gene: TRBV4-3; j_gene: TRBJ1-2; abundance: NA; d_gene: NA; CDR3aa: CASSQASRGSNYGYTF; CDR3nt: TGCGCCAGCAGCCAAGCATCGAGGGGCTCTAACTATGGCTACACCTTC
v_gene: TRBV6-5; j_gene: TRBJ2-7; abundance: NA; d_gene: TRBD1; CDR3aa: CASSYLTGGNQDEQYF; CDR3nt: TGTGCCAGCAGTTACTTAACAGGGGGAAATCAGGACGAGCAGTACTTC
v_gene: TRBV5-1; j_gene: TRBJ2-1; abundance: NA; d_gene: NA; CDR3aa: CATTFVGVGNNEQFF; CDR3nt: TGCGCCACCACCTTCGTGGGGGTCGGTAACAATGAGCAGTTCTTC
v_gene: TRBV4-3; j_gene: TRBJ2-6; abundance: NA; d_gene: NA; CDR3aa: CASSQVGGFPSGANVLTF; CDR3nt: TGCGCCAGCAGCCAAGTGGGCGGGTTTCCATCTGGGGCCAACGTCCTGACTTTC
v_gene: TRBV6-2/TRBV6-3; j_gene: TRBJ1-2; abundance: NA; d_gene: TRBD1; CDR3aa: CASSYSRQGNGYTF; CDR3nt: TGTGCCAGCAGTTACTCGCGACAGGGTAATGGCTACACCTTC
v_gene: TRBV4-1; j_gene: TRBJ2-7; abundance: NA; d_gene: NA; CDR3aa: CASSHREGYEQYF; CDR3nt: TGCGCCAGCAGCCACCGAGAGGGCTACGAGCAGTACTTC
v_gene: TRBV5-6; j_gene: TRBJ1-2; abundance: few; d_gene: NA; CDR3aa: CASSRWGGYTF; CDR3nt: TGTGCCAGCAGCCGATGGGGTGGCTACACCTTC
v_gene: TRBV7-9; j_gene: TRBJ2-4; abundance: many; d_gene: NA; CDR3aa: CASSSLKNIQYF; CDR3nt: TGTGCCAGCAGCTCCTTAAAAAACATTCAGTACTTC
v_gene: TRBV29-1; j_gene: TRBJ1-2; abundance: NA; d_gene: TRBD1; CDR3aa: CSVREGAHQSNRPIYGYTF; CDR3nt: TGCAGCGTTCGAGAGGGGGCCCATCAATCTAACCGCCCGATTTATGGCTACACCTTC
v_gene: TRBV12-3/TRBV12-4; j_gene: TRBJ2-1; abundance: few; d_gene: NA; CDR3aa: CASNPQGGVRNEQFF; CDR3nt: TGTGCCAGCAATCCCCAGGGGGGAGTAAGAAATGAGCAGTTCTTC
v_gene: TRBV9; j_gene: TRBJ2-3; abundance: NA; d_gene: TRBD2; CDR3aa: CASSPSGREADTQYF; CDR3nt: TGTGCCAGCAGCCCCAGCGGGCGGGAGGCAGATACGCAGTATTTT
v_gene: TRBV11-2; j_gene: TRBJ2-7; abundance: once; d_gene: NA; CDR3aa: CASSLPVFVSYEQYF; CDR3nt: TGTGCCAGCAGCTTACCCGTTTTCGTCTCCTACGAGCAGTACTTC
v_gene: TRBV7-8; j_gene: TRBJ2-5; abundance: NA; d_gene: NA; CDR3aa: CASRLGVGETQYF; CDR3nt: TGTGCCAGCAGATTGGGGGTGGGAGAGACCCAGTACTTC
v_gene: TRBV6-5; j_gene: TRBJ2-5; abundance: NA; d_gene: TRBD1; CDR3aa: CASSPLTGPETQYF; CDR3nt: TGTGCCAGCAGTCCTTTGACAGGGCCAGAGACCCAGTACTTC
v_gene: TRBV5-1; j_gene: TRBJ2-3; abundance: NA; d_gene: NA; CDR3aa: CASSLGRGGETPASTDTQYF; CDR3nt: TGCGCCAGCAGCTTGGGCCGAGGGGGGGAAACCCCTGCTAGCACAGATACGCAGTATTTT
v_gene: TRBV20-1; j_gene: TRBJ2-3; abundance: few; d_gene: TRBD1; CDR3aa: CSAVSGTGEADTQYF; CDR3nt: TGCAGTGCTGTCTCCGGGACAGGGGAGGCAGATACGCAGTATTTT
v_gene: TRBV7-8; j_gene: TRBJ2-5; abundance: few; d_gene: NA; CDR3aa: CASSLGGPRQETQYF; CDR3nt: TGTGCCAGCAGCTTAGGAGGGCCTCGACAAGAGACCCAGTACTTC
v_gene: TRBV5-1; j_gene: TRBJ2-3; abundance: NA; d_gene: TRBD2; CDR3aa: CASSLATSGLNLDADTQYF; CDR3nt: TGCGCCAGCAGCTTGGCTACTAGCGGGCTCAACCTCGATGCAGATACGCAGTATTTT
v_gene: TRBV11-2; j_gene: TRBJ2-5; abundance: NA; d_gene: NA; CDR3aa: CASSSTPSEGTQYF; CDR3nt: TGTGCCAGCAGCTCTACCCCCTCCGAAGGGACCCAGTACTTC
v_gene: TRBV7-9; j_gene: TRBJ2-3; abundance: many; d_gene: NA; CDR3aa: CASSPPRGPDTQYF; CDR3nt: TGTGCCAGCAGCCCGCCGAGGGGCCCAGATACGCAGTATTTT
v_gene: TRBV7-9; j_gene: TRBJ2-3; abundance: NA; d_gene: NA; CDR3aa: CASSQQKDTQYF; CDR3nt: TGTGCCAGCAGCCAACAGAAGGATACGCAGTATTTT
v_gene: TRBV15; j_gene: TRBJ2-3; abundance: NA; d_gene: NA; CDR3aa: CATSSYTDTQYF; CDR3nt: TGTGCCACCAGCAGTTACACAGATACGCAGTATTTT
v_gene: TRBV12-3/TRBV12-4; j_gene: TRBJ1-4; abundance: many; d_gene: NA; CDR3aa: CASRGSGPTNEKLFF; CDR3nt: TGTGCCAGCAGGGGCTCGGGCCCAACTAATGAAAAACTGTTTTTT
v_gene: TRBV5-1; j_gene: TRBJ2-5; abundance: NA; d_gene: NA; CDR3aa: CASSRAFRETQYF; CDR3nt: TGCGCCAGCAGTCGGGCGTTTAGGGAGACCCAGTACTTC
v_gene: TRBV20-1; j_gene: TRBJ2-4; abundance: few; d_gene: TRBD2; CDR3aa: CSAGTSGGSIAKNIQYF; CDR3nt: TGCAGTGCAGGGACTAGCGGGGGGTCTATAGCCAAAAACATTCAGTACTTC
v_gene: TRBV29-1; j_gene: TRBJ2-2; abundance: few; d_gene: NA; CDR3aa: CSAMGGLGSGTGGELFF; CDR3nt: TGCAGCGCTATGGGGGGACTGGGATCTGGAACCGGCGGGGAGCTGTTTTTT
v_gene: TRBV6-5; j_gene: TRBJ1-2; abundance: NA; d_gene: NA; CDR3aa: CASSRVVREGVANYGYTF; CDR3nt: TGTGCCAGCAGCCGGGTTGTAAGGGAAGGGGTCGCTAACTATGGCTACACCTTC
v_gene: TRBV20-1; j_gene: TRBJ2-6; abundance: NA; d_gene: NA; CDR3aa: CSARWGAGANVLTF; CDR3nt: TGCAGTGCTAGATGGGGGGCTGGGGCCAACGTCCTGACTTTC